This T cell receptor beta chain appears in the sequencing data of a study of spatial heterogeneity in lung cancer. Documented time point: sample taken at primary tumor resection. The input material, whole RNA from tumor, nontumor lung or frozen PBMC, was sequenced unsorted. Germline V gives CDR1 SGHRS, CDR2 YFSETQ. CDR3 length: 15 amino acids. Trimming cost V 5 bases and J 0 bases, with 12 bases left between them. TCRdb recomputed calls from the 5' RACE reads with MiXCR, one row per CDR3 protein. The sample comprises roughly 91,000 distinct CDR3 sequences, 15% to 25% of which are singletons, and less than 7.5% rests with the top ten.

The material was PBMCs, obtained at surgery. The rearrangement links TRBV5-1 to TRBJ2-1, with D unclear. This sequence was found in a male donor with early-stage non-small cell lung cancer. CDR3 in DNA: TGCGCCAGCAGTCCAACATACCGCTCCTACAATGAGCAGTTCTTC. Protein: CASSPTYRSYNEQFF.